This T cell receptor beta chain was found in a study of post-analysis software for immune sequencing data. Unique molecular identifiers tagged the TCR beta cDNA libraries. TCRdb redid the calling of the PCR reads with MiXCR, one entry per CDR3 protein. The table records roughly 540,000 distinct CDR3 sequences, approximately 31% of them present only once. The TCR comes from a girl under 18 with multiple sclerosis. The sample comprised blood.

CDR3 region: CSAYRASVESSYEQYF. The CDR3 DNA reads as TGCAGTGCCTACCGCGCCTCTGTGGAGAGCTCCTACGAGCAGTACTTC. The chain couples TRBV20-1 to TRBJ2-7, with D unresolved. This CDR3 region has 16 residues. The V end lost 6 bases, the J end lost 0 bases, and 21 bases lay between the germline ends. Germline CDR1 is DFQATT and CDR2 is SNEGSKA (reference sequence).